The source of this T cell receptor (beta chain) is a study of blood T cells in healthy people across ages. For the second PCR, which ran for 7 to 11 cycles, a sample-barcoded 5' primer and a J-beta primer mix were used. TCRdb redid the calling of the 5' RACE reads with MiXCR, one entry per CDR3 protein. The repertoire holds about 1 million distinct CDR3 sequences, with roughly 24% as singletons. Whole-study results and caveats: Calculation of diversity from one million T cells yielded estimates considered to be underestimates.

This clonotype was detected only a few times. Antigen specificity is unknown. Samples had at least 6 million PBMCs isolated from them. Total RNA was isolated from each sample in quantities of at least 5 micrograms. This same sample was also part of a study on T cells of mothers and their children. That study reports: Barcodes and 2-4 random nucleotides were added by M1S in the second PCR.

The TCR comes from a girl aged 2 to 9 in good health. The sample comprised blood.

CDR3 region: CASSSGRTKETQYF. CDR3 in DNA: TGTGCCAGCAGCAGTGGACGCACAAAAGAGACCCAGTACTTC. The J gene is TRBJ2-5, the V gene TRBV7-2; D unresolved. The V gene's germline CDR1 is SGHTA and CDR2 FQGNSA. Deletions cut 5 bases from V and 3 bases from J, with 13 bases between. This CDR3 has 14 amino acids.